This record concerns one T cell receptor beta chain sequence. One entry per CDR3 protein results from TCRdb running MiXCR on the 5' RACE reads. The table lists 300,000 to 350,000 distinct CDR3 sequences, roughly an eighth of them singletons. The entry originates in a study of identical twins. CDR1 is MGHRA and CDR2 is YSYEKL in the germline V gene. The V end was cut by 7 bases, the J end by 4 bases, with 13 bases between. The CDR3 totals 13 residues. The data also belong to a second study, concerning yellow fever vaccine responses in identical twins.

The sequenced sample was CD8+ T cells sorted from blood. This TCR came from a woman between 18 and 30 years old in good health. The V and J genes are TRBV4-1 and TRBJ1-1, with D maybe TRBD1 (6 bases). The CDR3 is CASTPQGTTEAFF. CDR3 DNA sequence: TGCGCCAGCACCCCCCAGGGGACCACTGAAGCTTTCTTT.